This TCR beta chain is drawn from a study of blood T cell repertoires in COVID-19. About the study: Donors in the United States, Italy and Spain gave samples during acute or convalescent COVID-19.

This clone is a singleton in its sample. The CDR3 is 13 residues long. Per the germline V gene, CDR1 is SGHRS and CDR2 is YFSETQ. The V and J ends lost 4 bases and 8 bases, in that order; junction bases with no gene match: 7. As handled by the study authors: Using reference gene primer amplification, nucleated cell counts were estimated. Libraries were prepared by immunoSEQ multiplex PCR; TCRdb keeps only in-frame clonotypes and omits some of them. That table gives V, J and clone size, and the DNA gave D and trimming. The sample has 150,000 to 200,000 clones; approximately 81% are singletons. This receptor was taken from a human donor with acute or convalescent COVID-19. The donor label of this sample is uncertain. The sample was peripheral blood. The chain couples TRBV5-1 to TRBJ1-2; 8 nucleotides line up with TRBD1. CDR3 bases: TGCGCCAGCAGCGTTGACAGGGGCGACGGCTACACCTTC. Residues: CASSVDRGDGYTF.